These 27 T cell receptor beta chains share one sample of origin, sequenced in a study of T cell changes during pregnancy in multiple sclerosis. Sequencing was performed with immunoSEQ multiplex PCR; in TCRdb, only in-frame clones are kept and a portion is missing. The profile shows 15,000 to 18,000 clones, approximately 80% of them singletons. Source: CD8+ T cells from peripheral blood mononuclear cells, taken after pregnancy. These receptors all stem from a female donor in good health, enrolled as a control in a pregnancy study.

The rearrangement joins TRBV27 to TRBJ2-4; TRBD2 agrees at 7 bases. Germline CDR1 and CDR2: MNHEY and SMNVEV (reference sequence). V was clipped by 5 bases and J by 1 base; unmatched bases: 2. The CDR3 is 14 amino acids. The CDR3 DNA is TGTGCCAGCAGTGTGGGGGGGGCCAAAAACATTCAGTACTTC. Translated, it gives CASSVGGAKNIQYF.

This sequence joins TRBV6-5 and TRBJ2-7; D possibly corresponds to TRBD2 (5 bases). This CDR3 contains 16 residues. CDR1 MNHEY and CDR2 SVGAGI come from the germline V gene. Between the trimmed V and J ends, which lost 0 bases and 3 bases, there was a span of 15 bases. The CDR3 sequence is CASSYSEATLHYEQYF. In DNA, the CDR3 is TGTGCCAGCAGTTACTCGGAGGCGACTCTCCACTACGAGCAGTACTTC.

The chain has TRBV6-5 and TRBJ1-1; no clear D. The V and J ends lost 0 bases and 1 base respectively, with 9 bases between them. Germline V gives CDR1 MNHEY, CDR2 SVGAGI. The CDR3 length is 15 residues. In DNA form, the CDR3 reads TGTGCCAGCAGTTACTCGATTTCCGGGAACACTGAAGCTTTCTTT. Protein sequence: CASSYSISGNTEAFF.

The CDR3 DNA reads as TGTGCCAGCGGGACAGGGCATCGGAACACCGGGGAGCTGTTTTTT. Translating it yields CASGTGHRNTGELFF. The chain employs TRBV7-2 and TRBJ2-2; 9 positions agree with TRBD1. Germline lookup yields CDR1 SGHTA and CDR2 FQGNSA. This CDR3 region has 15 residues. V lost 8 bases and J lost 1; bases outside the gene matches: 5.

The chain joins TRBV29-1 to TRBJ1-3, with D unresolved. Trimming took off 2 bases at V and 7 bases at J, with 12 bases between the two ends. The CDR3 runs to 13 residues. Germline values: CDR1 SQVTM, CDR2 ANQGSEA. The DNA for the CDR3 is TGCAGCGTTGAACTGGGAGTCAGTAACACCATATATTTT. Translation: CSVELGVSNTIYF.

This chain connects TRBV7-2 to TRBJ1-5; 7 bases are shared with TRBD1. Germline CDR1 and CDR2: SGHTA and FQGNSA. This CDR3 is 15 amino acids long. V lost 7 bases, J lost 1 base, and 7 bases stayed unmatched. The CDR3 region is CASKWTGASNQPQHF. Written as DNA, the CDR3 is TGTGCCAGCAAATGGACAGGAGCGAGCAATCAGCCCCAGCATTTT.

By sample fraction, this clone is medium-sized. The CDR3 bases are TGCGCCAGCAGCCAGGGCGGGGTCCCGGGGGAGGACTACGAGCAGTACTTC. Protein sequence: CASSQGGVPGEDYEQYF. The V call is TRBV4-3, the J call TRBJ2-7; perhaps TRBD2 as D (6 bases). This CDR3 has 17 amino acids. The germline V gene has CDR1 LGHNA and CDR2 YSLEER. The V end lost 3 bases, the J end lost 3 bases, and 21 bases lay between the germline ends.

The chain joins TRBV19 to TRBJ1-1; D may be TRBD1 (6 bases). The CDR3 contains 12 residues. The V gene's germline CDR1 is LNHDA and CDR2 SQIVND (reference sequence). The V end was cut by 10 bases, the J end by 9 bases, with 18 bases between. The DNA of the CDR3 is TGTGCCACTGACCCTGGCGGGGGCCAAGCTTTCTTT. Translation: CATDPGGGQAFF.

This clone occurred once. The rearrangement links TRBV13 to TRBJ2-5; 7 bases agree with TRBD1. Losses at the gene ends were 0 bases for V and 4 bases for J; bases not matched to a gene: 8. The germline V gene encodes CDR1 PRHDT and CDR2 FYEKMQ (reference sequence). This CDR3 spans 16 amino acids. This CDR3 is CASSLGTGVVRETQYF. CDR3 nucleotides: TGTGCCAGCAGCTTAGGAACAGGGGTGGTCCGAGAGACCCAGTACTTC.

The rearrangement uses TRBV2 and TRBJ1-2; D not resolved. Deletions cut 2 bases from V and 5 bases from J, with 18 bases between. Germline V gene lookup returns CDR1 SNHLY and CDR2 FYNNEI. There are 16 residues in the CDR3. The CDR3 DNA reads as TGTGCCAGCAGTGAATCCCGCGGAGGAGTAAGATATGGCTACACCTTC. This sequence encodes CASSESRGGVRYGYTF.

V usage is TRBV19 and J usage is TRBJ2-2; D gene uncertain. The CDR3 sequence is 10 residues long. CDR1 LNHDA and CDR2 SQIVND come from the germline V gene (reference sequence). Deletions cut 8 bases from V and 7 bases from J, with 5 bases between. For the CDR3, the DNA is TGTGCCAGTCGGTTCGGGGAGCTGTTTTTT. Protein: CASRFGELFF.

The chain has TRBV9 and TRBJ2-2; 7 nucleotides line up with TRBD1. From germline, CDR1 is SGDLS and CDR2 YYNGEE. The CDR3 totals 17 residues. The ends lost 0 bases at V and 0 bases at J; junction bases unmatched: 5. Here the CDR3 reads CASSVAPGGPNTGELFF. For the CDR3, the DNA is TGTGCCAGCAGCGTAGCCCCAGGGGGACCGAACACCGGGGAGCTGTTTTTT.

The chain employs TRBV5-1 and TRBJ2-1; 13 positions match TRBD2. Trimming took 4 bases from V and 5 from J; bases not matched to a gene: 3. Germline V gene sequence: CDR1 SGHRS, CDR2 YFSETQ. The CDR3 runs to 15 residues. CDR3 loop: CASSIGLAGDNEQFF. The CDR3 DNA follows: TGCGCCAGCAGCATCGGACTAGCGGGGGACAATGAGCAGTTCTTC.

This clone was seen only once. The V and J genes are TRBV20-1 and TRBJ1-2, with a weak D call TRBD1 (5 bases). CDR1 and CDR2 (germline): DFQATT, SNEGSKA (reference sequence). The CDR3 runs 9 residues. Deletions cut 5 bases from V and 8 bases from J, with 6 bases between. CDR3 sequence reads: CSAGGGYTF. The CDR3 DNA follows: TGCAGTGCTGGGGGGGGCTACACCTTC.

The V gene is TRBV6-1, the J gene TRBJ2-7; D is unclear. The CDR3 length is 14 residues. V was clipped by 2 bases and J by 5 bases, with 13 bases between them. Germline CDR1 reads MNHNS; CDR2 reads SASEGT. The CDR3 nucleotides read TGTGCCAGCAGTGAAACCCCAGGTCTGGACGAGCAGTACTTC. Its translation: CASSETPGLDEQYF.

V and J are TRBV15 and TRBJ2-2; TRBD2 might be the D (5 bases). Germline assignment: CDR1 LNHNV and CDR2 YYDKDF (reference sequence). Trimming removed 1 base at V and 5 bases at J, with 11 bases between. This CDR3 has 15 amino acids. This chain's CDR3 is CATSRGGEDTGELFF. The CDR3 DNA follows: TGTGCCACCAGCAGAGGGGGAGAGGATACCGGGGAGCTGTTTTTT.

The chain links TRBV7-9 to TRBJ1-2; 9 bases are shared with TRBD1. The V and J ends lost 6 bases and 5 bases, in that order; junction bases with no gene match: 4. The CDR3 contains 13 residues. CDR1 and CDR2 from the germline V gene are SEHNR and FQNEAQ (reference sequence). This CDR3 is CASRAQGAYGYTF. The CDR3 nucleotides are TGTGCCAGCAGAGCACAGGGGGCGTATGGCTACACCTTC.

This clone was seen just once. The chain combines TRBV6-5 with TRBJ1-1; D remains unclear. Germline V lookup: CDR1 MNHEY, CDR2 SVGAGI. Trimming left V 2 bases short and J 8 bases short, with 9 bases between. The CDR3 contains 12 residues. The CDR3 loop is CASSYEGREAFF. The CDR3 DNA reads TGTGCCAGCAGTTACGAGGGTAGGGAAGCTTTCTTT.

The chain links TRBV4-3 to TRBJ1-6; possible D gene TRBD1, 5 bases. Germline CDR1 reads LGHNA; CDR2 reads YSLEER. This CDR3 spans 17 amino acids. The ends were cut back, 0 bases at V and 7 bases at J, with 16 bases in the middle. Here the CDR3 reads CASSQDRWGRANSPLHF. CDR3 DNA: TGCGCCAGCAGCCAAGACCGGTGGGGCAGGGCAAATTCACCCCTCCACTTT.

This clone has a single count. The chain combines TRBV9 with TRBJ1-3; D gene uncertain. Trimming shortened V by 4 bases and J by 7 bases, and 18 bases separated the two germline ends. This CDR3 region has 15 residues. Germline V CDR1 and CDR2: SGDLS, YYNGEE. In nucleotides, the CDR3 is TGTGCCAGCAGCCGTAGGGAACGGGAGGTGAACACCATATATTTT. It codes for CASSRREREVNTIYF.

The gene calls are TRBV9 and TRBJ2-3; TRBD2 matches 7 bases. This CDR3 has 17 residues. With V trimmed by 0 bases and J by 7 bases, 14 bases remained unmatched. Germline CDR1 and CDR2: SGDLS and YYNGEE. The CDR3 region is CASSVEASGRLGYTQYF. The CDR3 DNA follows: TGTGCCAGCAGCGTAGAGGCTAGCGGCCGCTTGGGATATACGCAGTATTTT.

The table lists this clone with a few counts. The chain has TRBV27 and TRBJ1-6; D perhaps matches TRBD1 (5 bases). CDR3 length: 12 amino acids. With 7 bases removed from V and 9 bases from J, the gap between germline ends came to 10 bases. From germline, CDR1 is MNHEY and CDR2 SMNVEV (reference sequence). CDR3 loop: CASTQGISPLHF. CDR3 coding DNA: TGTGCCAGCACCCAGGGTATTTCACCCCTCCACTTT.

The V call is TRBV7-8, the J call TRBJ1-1; 9 bases are shared with TRBD1. The CDR3 has 18 residues. CDR1 is SGHVS and CDR2 is FQNEAQ in the germline V gene. The trim removed 2 bases at V and 3 bases at J, leaving 13 bases unmatched. The CDR3 bases are TGTGCCAGCAGCTTATTCCGGCCCGGGACAGGGAAGGACACTGAAGCTTTCTTT. Translated, it gives CASSLFRPGTGKDTEAFF. The full variable domain, rest sourced from reference TRBV7-8 and TRBJ1-1, is GAGVSQSPRYKVAKRGQDVALRCDPISGHVSLFWYQQALGQGPEFLTYFQNEAQLDKSGLPSDRFFAERPEGSVSTLKIQRTQQEDSAVYLCASSLFRPGTGKDTEAFFGQGTRLTVV.

The V gene is TRBV4-3, the J gene TRBJ2-4; tentative D call: TRBD2 (5 bases). The V end lost 1 base, the J end lost 1 base, and 23 bases lay between the germline ends. This CDR3 contains 20 residues. Germline V gene sequence: CDR1 LGHNA, CDR2 YSLEER. For the CDR3, the DNA is TGCGCCAGCAGCCAAGTTGAGGGCTTTGGCTCACTGGCGGCCAAAAACATTCAGTACTTC. It specifies CASSQVEGFGSLAAKNIQYF.

V is TRBV4-3 and J is TRBJ2-2; possibly TRBD2 for D (6 bases). This CDR3 has 15 residues. Germline CDR1 LGHNA, CDR2 YSLEER. The germline V and J ends were trimmed by 3 bases and 4 bases, with 12 bases remaining between them. CDR3 region: CASSHRGIFTGELFF. DNA of the CDR3: TGCGCCAGCAGCCATCGCGGGATTTTCACCGGGGAGCTGTTTTTT.

The J gene is TRBJ2-7, the V gene TRBV6-1; TRBD2 agrees at 10 bases. The CDR3 has 13 residues. Germline V CDR1 and CDR2: MNHNS, SASEGT. The V gene end was trimmed by 6 bases and the J gene end by 6 bases; junction bases not matched to a gene: 5. CDR3 residues: CASRESGRGEQYF. CDR3 sequence (DNA): TGTGCCAGCAGGGAGAGCGGGAGGGGCGAGCAGTACTTC.

This clone appeared a few times. The chain joins TRBV11-2 to TRBJ2-1; TRBD1 agrees at 12 bases. From germline, CDR1 is SGHAT and CDR2 FQNNGV. This CDR3 has 17 residues. The J segment lost 7 bases and the V segment lost 6 bases, leaving 13 bases of the junction unmatched. CDR3 amino acids: CASRPGTGGRGENEQFF. CDR3 nucleotides: TGTGCCAGCAGACCCGGGACAGGGGGCAGGGGTGAAAATGAGCAGTTCTTC.